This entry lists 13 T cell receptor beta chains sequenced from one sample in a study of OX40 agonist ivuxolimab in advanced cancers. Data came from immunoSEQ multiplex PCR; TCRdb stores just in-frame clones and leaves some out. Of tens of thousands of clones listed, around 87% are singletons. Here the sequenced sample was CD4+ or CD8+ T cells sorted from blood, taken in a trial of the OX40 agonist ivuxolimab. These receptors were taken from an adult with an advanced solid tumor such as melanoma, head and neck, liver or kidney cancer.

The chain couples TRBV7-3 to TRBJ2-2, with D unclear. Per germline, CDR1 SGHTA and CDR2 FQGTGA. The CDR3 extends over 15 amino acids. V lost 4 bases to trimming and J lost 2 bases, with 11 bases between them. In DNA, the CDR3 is TGTGCCAGCAGCTCCTTAGGTACTAACACCGGGGAGCTGTTTTTT. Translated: CASSSLGTNTGELFF.

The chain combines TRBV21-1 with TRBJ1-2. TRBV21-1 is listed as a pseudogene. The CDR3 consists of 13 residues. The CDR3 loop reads CASSKTGGHGYTF. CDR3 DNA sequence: TGTGCCAGCAGCAAAACGGGGGGACATGGCTACACCTTC.

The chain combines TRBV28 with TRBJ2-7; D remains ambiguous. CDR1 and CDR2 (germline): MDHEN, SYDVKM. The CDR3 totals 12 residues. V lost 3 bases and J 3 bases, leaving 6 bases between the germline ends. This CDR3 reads CASSLAIYEQYF. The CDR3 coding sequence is TGTGCCAGCAGTTTGGCCATCTACGAGCAGTACTTC.

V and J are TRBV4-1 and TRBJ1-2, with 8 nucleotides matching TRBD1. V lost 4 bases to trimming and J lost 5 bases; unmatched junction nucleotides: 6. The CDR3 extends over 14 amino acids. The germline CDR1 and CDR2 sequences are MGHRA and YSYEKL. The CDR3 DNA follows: TGCGCCAGCAGCCCGGACAGGGTAGTGTATGGCTACACCTTC. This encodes CASSPDRVVYGYTF.

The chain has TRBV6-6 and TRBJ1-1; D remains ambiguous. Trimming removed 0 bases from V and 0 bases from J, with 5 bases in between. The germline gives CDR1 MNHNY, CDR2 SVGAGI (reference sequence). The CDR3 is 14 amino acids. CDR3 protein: CASSYSGMNTEAFF. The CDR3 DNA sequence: TGTGCCAGCAGTTACTCGGGCATGAACACTGAAGCTTTCTTT.

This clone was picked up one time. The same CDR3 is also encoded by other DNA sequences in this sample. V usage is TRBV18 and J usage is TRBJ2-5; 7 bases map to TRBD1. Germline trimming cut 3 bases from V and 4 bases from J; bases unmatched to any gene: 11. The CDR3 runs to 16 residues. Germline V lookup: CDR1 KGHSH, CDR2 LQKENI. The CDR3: CASSPPDRALGETQYF. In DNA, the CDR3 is TGTGCCAGCTCACCTCCAGACAGGGCTCTGGGAGAGACCCAGTACTTC.

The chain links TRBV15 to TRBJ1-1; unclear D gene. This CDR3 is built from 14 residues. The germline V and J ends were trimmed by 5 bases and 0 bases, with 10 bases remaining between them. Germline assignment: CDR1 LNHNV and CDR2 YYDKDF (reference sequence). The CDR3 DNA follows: TGTGCCACCAGCCTTACAACCATGAACACTGAAGCTTTCTTT. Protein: CATSLTTMNTEAFF.

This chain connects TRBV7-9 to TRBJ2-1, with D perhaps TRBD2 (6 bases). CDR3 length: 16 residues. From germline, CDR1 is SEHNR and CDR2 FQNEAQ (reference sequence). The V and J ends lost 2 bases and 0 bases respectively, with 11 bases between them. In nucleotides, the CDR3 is TGTGCCAGCAGCTTAAGGGACTCTAGCTCCTACAATGAGCAGTTCTTC. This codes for CASSLRDSSSYNEQFF. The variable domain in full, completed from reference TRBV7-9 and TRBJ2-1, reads DTGVSQNPRHKITKRGQNVTFRCDPISEHNRLYWYRQTLGQGPEFLTYFQNEAQLEKSRLLSDRFSAERPKGSFSTLEIQRTEQGDSAMYLCASSLRDSSSYNEQFFGPGTRLTVL.

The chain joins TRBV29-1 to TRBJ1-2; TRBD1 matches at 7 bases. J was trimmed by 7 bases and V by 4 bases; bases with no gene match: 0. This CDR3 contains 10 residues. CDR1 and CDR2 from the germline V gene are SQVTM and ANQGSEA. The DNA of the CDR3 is TGCAGCGTTGGGGACAGTGGCTACACCTTC. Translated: CSVGDSGYTF.

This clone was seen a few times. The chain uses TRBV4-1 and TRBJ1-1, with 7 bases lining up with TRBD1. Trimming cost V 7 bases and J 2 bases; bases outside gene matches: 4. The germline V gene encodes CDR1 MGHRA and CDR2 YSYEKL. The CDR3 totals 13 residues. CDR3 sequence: CASTGQTNTEAFF. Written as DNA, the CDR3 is TGCGCCAGCACGGGACAGACCAACACTGAAGCTTTCTTT.

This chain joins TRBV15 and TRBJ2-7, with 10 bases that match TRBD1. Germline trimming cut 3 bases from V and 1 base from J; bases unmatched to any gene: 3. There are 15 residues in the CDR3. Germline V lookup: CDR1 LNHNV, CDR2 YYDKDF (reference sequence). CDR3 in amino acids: CATSSPDRGSYEQYF. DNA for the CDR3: TGTGCCACCAGCAGCCCGGACAGGGGGTCCTACGAGCAGTACTTC.

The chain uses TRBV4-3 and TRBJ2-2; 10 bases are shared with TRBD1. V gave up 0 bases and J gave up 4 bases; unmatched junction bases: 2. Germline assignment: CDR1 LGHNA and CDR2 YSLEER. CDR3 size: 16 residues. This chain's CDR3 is CASSQEGTGVTGELFF. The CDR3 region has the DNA TGCGCCAGCAGCCAAGAAGGGACAGGGGTCACCGGGGAGCTGTTTTTT.

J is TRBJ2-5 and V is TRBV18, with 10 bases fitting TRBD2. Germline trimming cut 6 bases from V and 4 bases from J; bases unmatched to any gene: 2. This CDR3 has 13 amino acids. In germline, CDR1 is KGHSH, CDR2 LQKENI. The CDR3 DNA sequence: TGTGCCAGCTCCCCTAGCGGGAGAGAGACCCAGTACTTC. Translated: CASSPSGRETQYF.